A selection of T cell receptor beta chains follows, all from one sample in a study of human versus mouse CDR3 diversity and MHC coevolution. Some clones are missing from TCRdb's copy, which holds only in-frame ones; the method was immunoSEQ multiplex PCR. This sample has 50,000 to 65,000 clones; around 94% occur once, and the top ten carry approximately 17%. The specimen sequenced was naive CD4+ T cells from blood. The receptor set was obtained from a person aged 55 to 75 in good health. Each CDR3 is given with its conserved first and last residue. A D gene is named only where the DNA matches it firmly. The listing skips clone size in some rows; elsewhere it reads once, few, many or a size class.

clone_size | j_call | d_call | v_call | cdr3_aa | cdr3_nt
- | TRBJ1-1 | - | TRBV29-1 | CSVEVDWNTEAFF | TGCAGCGTTGAAGTGGACTGGAACACTGAAGCTTTCTTT
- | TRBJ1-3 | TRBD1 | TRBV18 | CASSPGTGQITIYF | TGTGCCAGCTCACCCGGGACAGGGCAAATCACCATATATTTT
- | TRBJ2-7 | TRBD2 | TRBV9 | CASSRGYEQYF | TGTGCCAGCTCGCGGGGGTACGAGCAGTACTTC
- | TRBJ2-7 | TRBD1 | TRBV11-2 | CASSSEQQGAYEQYF | TGTGCCAGCAGCTCAGAACAACAGGGGGCTTACGAGCAGTACTTC
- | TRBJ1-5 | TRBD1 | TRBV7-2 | CASSGQGSQPQHF | TGTGCCAGCAGCGGACAGGGGTCACAGCCCCAGCATTTT
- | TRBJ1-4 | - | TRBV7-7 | CASSLTGSEKLFF | TGTGCCAGCAGCTTAACCGGGAGTGAAAAACTGTTTTTT
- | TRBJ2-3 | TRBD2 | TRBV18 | CASSPLAGSTSSTDTQYF | TGTGCCAGCTCGCCACTAGCGGGGTCAACCTCTAGCACAGATACGCAGTATTTT
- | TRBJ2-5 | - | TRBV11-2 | CASSLDREETQYF | TGTGCCAGCAGCTTAGACAGGGAAGAGACCCAGTACTTC
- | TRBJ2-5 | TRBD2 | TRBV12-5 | CASGFASGGYQETQYF | TGTGCTAGTGGTTTTGCTAGCGGAGGGTACCAAGAGACCCAGTACTTC
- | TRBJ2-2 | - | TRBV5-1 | CASSLGQLPGELFF | TGCGCCAGCAGCTTGGGTCAGTTACCCGGGGAGCTGTTTTTT
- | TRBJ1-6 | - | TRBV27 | CASSPDTANSPLHF | TGTGCCAGCAGTCCTGACACCGCCAATTCACCCCTCCACTTT
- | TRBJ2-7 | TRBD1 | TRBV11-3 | CASSLGGTGVYEQYF | TGTGCCAGCAGCTTAGGCGGGACAGGGGTCTACGAGCAGTACTTC
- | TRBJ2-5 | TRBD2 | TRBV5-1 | CASSMDRPRELAGETQYF | TGCGCCAGCAGCATGGATAGACCCCGGGAGCTAGCGGGGGAGACCCAGTACTTC
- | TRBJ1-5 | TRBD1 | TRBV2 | CASSLSGTGDQGPQHF | TGTGCCAGCAGCCTATCGGGGACAGGGGACCAGGGGCCCCAGCATTTT
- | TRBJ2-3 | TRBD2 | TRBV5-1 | CASSTGTSGSTWYF | TGCGCCAGCTCGACCGGGACTAGCGGGAGCACATGGTATTTT
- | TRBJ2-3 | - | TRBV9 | CASSAWGPTDTQYF | TGTGCCAGCAGTGCGTGGGGCCCCACAGATACGCAGTATTTT
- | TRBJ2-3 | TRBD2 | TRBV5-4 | CASSPPPRTSGRTDTQYF | TGTGCCAGCAGCCCCCCTCCCCGGACTAGCGGGAGAACAGATACGCAGTATTTT
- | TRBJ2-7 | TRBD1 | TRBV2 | CASNKEAGGPYEQYF | TGTGCCAGCAATAAGGAGGCAGGGGGCCCCTACGAGCAGTACTTC
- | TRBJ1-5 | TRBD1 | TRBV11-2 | CASSLGLGQVGDSNQPQHF | TGTGCCAGCAGCTTAGGTCTCGGACAGGTTGGGGATTCTAATCAGCCCCAGCATTTT
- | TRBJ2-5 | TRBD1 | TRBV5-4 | CASMSRGETQYF | TGTGCCAGCATGTCCAGGGGGGAGACCCAGTACTTC
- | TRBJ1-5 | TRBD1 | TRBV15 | CATSRDRGSGNQPQHF | TGTGCCACCAGCAGGGACAGGGGCTCAGGGAATCAGCCCCAGCATTTT
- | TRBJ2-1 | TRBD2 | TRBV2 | CASSTSGNEQFF | TGTGCCAGCAGTACTAGCGGGAATGAGCAGTTCTTC
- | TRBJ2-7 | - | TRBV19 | CASSIRTSPREQYF | TGTGCCAGTAGTATTCGTACGTCCCCTCGGGAGCAGTACTTC
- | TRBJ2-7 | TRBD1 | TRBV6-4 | CASSALQGTGEQYF | TGTGCCAGCAGTGCCCTACAGGGGACAGGCGAGCAGTACTTC
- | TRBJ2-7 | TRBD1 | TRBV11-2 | CASSLDRRTGPYEQYF | TGTGCCAGCAGCTTAGATCGAAGGACAGGGCCCTACGAGCAGTACTTC
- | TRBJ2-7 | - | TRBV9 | CASSVAPVDEQYF | TGTGCCAGCAGCGTAGCCCCGGTGGACGAGCAGTACTTC
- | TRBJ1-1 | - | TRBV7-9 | CASSSRLNTEAFF | TGTGCCAGCAGCTCCCGGTTGAACACTGAAGCTTTCTTT
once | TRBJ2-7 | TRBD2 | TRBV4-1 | CASSPPGTRCEQYF | TGCGCCAGCAGCCCGCCCGGGACTAGGTGCGAGCAGTACTTC
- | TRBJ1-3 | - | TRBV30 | CACEVSGNTIYF | TGTGCCTGCGAGGTCTCTGGAAACACCATATATTTT
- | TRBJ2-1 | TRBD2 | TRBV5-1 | CASSLGASGSLVEQFF | TGCGCCAGCAGCTTGGGGGCTAGCGGGAGTCTTGTTGAGCAGTTCTTC
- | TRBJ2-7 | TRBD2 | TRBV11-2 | CASRWGGGLAGYSYEQHF | TGTGCCAGCAGGTGGGGGGGAGGGCTAGCGGGCTACTCCTACGAGCAGCACTTC
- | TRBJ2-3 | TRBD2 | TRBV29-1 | CSVGAGVQDTQYF | TGCAGCGTTGGAGCGGGAGTGCAAGATACGCAGTATTTT
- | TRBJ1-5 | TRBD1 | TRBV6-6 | CASSTGGKDQPQHF | TGTGCCAGCTCGACAGGGGGGAAGGATCAGCCCCAGCATTTT
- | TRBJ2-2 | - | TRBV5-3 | CARSADSRTNTGELFF | TGTGCCAGAAGCGCAGACAGCCGAACGAACACCGGGGAGCTGTTTTTT
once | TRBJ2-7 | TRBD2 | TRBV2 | CASSVGTSGGKQYF | TGTGCCAGCAGTGTTGGGACTAGCGGGGGGAAGCAGTACTTC
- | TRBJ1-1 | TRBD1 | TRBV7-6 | CASSWGQGNTEAFF | TGTGCCAGCAGCTGGGGACAGGGGAACACTGAAGCTTTCTTT
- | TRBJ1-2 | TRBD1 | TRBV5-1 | CASSLMDRAPYGYTF | TGCGCCAGCAGCTTGATGGACAGGGCGCCCTATGGCTACACCTTC
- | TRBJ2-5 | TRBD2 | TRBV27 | CASLPYSGRAGETQYF | TGTGCCAGTCTCCCATATAGCGGGAGGGCCGGGGAGACCCAGTACTTC
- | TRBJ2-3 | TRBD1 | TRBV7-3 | CASSLFGTGNSDTQYF | TGTGCCAGCAGCTTATTCGGGACAGGGAACTCAGATACGCAGTATTTT
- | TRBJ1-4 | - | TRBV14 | CASSQDLRGELFF | TGTGCCAGCAGCCAAGATTTGCGGGGAGAACTGTTTTTT
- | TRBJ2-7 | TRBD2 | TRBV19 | CASSIAATTGGEQYF | TGTGCCAGTAGTATAGCCGCCACGACGGGGGGAGAGCAGTACTTC
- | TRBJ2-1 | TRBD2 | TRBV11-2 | CASSLRGGTSAPNEQFF | TGTGCCAGCAGCCTAAGGGGGGGGACTAGCGCGCCCAATGAGCAGTTCTTC
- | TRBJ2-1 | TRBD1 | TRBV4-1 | CASSQGTGGAYNEQFF | TGCGCCAGCAGCCAGGGGACAGGGGGCGCCTACAATGAGCAGTTCTTC
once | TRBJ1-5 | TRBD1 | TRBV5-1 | CASSLYGTENQPQHF | TGCGCCAGCAGCTTGTACGGGACAGAAAATCAGCCCCAGCATTTT
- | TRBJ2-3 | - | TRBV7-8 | CASSLRRERSTDTQYF | TGTGCCAGCAGCTTACGCCGGGAGAGGAGCACAGATACGCAGTATTTT
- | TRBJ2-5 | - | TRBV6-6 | CASSYQGLPEETQYF | TGTGCCAGCAGTTACCAGGGGCTACCGGAAGAGACCCAGTACTTC
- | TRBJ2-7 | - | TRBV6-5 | CASSTAAWQYF | TGTGCCAGCAGTACCGCTGCGTGGCAGTACTTC
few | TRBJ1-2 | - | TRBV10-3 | CAISESTNYGYTF | TGTGCCATCAGTGAGTCGACAAACTATGGCTACACCTTC
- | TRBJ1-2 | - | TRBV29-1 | CSVEIEEGGYTF | TGCAGCGTTGAGATAGAAGAGGGAGGCTACACCTTC
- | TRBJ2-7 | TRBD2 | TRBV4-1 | CASSQEGRAGTYEQYF | TGCGCCAGCAGCCAAGAGGGTCGAGCGGGAACCTACGAGCAGTACTTC